These 30 T cell receptor beta chains originate from one sample sequenced in a study of cytomegalovirus exposure and HLA in healthy donors (dated by TCRdb to the late 2010s). Library generation was performed with the immunoSEQ multiplex PCR assay. In its TCRdb copy, this immuneACCESS table keeps in-frame sequences only and misses some clones. Where compared with another copy, unresolved V genes explain less than half of these, and the others have no known cause. For this sample there are about 130,000 clones; approximately 91% appear just once. Approximately 1.5% of the sample is taken by the ten largest. The specimen sequenced was PBMCs. The receptors were gathered from a man aged 30-40 years in good health and CMV-seronegative.

J is TRBJ2-7 and V is TRBV5-1, with 10 bases that match TRBD1. Germline V gene sequence: CDR1 SGHRS, CDR2 YFSETQ. J was trimmed by 0 bases and V by 0 bases; bases with no gene match: 6. There are 17 residues in the CDR3. The CDR3 nucleotides read TGCGCCAGCAGCTTGGGGGACAGGGGAGTAAACTCCTACGAGCAGTACTTC. Translation gives CASSLGDRGVNSYEQYF. The whole variable domain, remainder taken from reference TRBV5-1 and TRBJ2-7, is KAGVTQTPRYLIKTRGQQVTLSCSPISGHRSVSWYQQTPGQGLQFLFEYFSETQRNKGNFPGRFSGRQFSNSRSEMNVSTLELGDSALYLCASSLGDRGVNSYEQYFGPGTRLTVT.

V gene TRBV27 combines with J gene TRBJ2-1; 7 bases fit TRBD2. Germline CDR1 MNHEY, CDR2 SMNVEV (reference sequence). V gave up 8 bases and J gave up 5 bases; unmatched junction bases: 9. CDR3 size: 14 residues. CDR3 region: CASGAGPKNNEQFF. CDR3 in DNA: TGTGCCAGCGGAGCGGGGCCTAAAAACAATGAGCAGTTCTTC.

The J gene is TRBJ1-5, the V gene TRBV25-1; 7 bases match TRBD1. Germline CDR1 is MGHDK and CDR2 is SYGVNS. This CDR3 has 15 amino acids. Trimming at V came to 3 bases and at J to 4 bases, leaving 6 bases not matched to a gene. The CDR3 here is CASSDTGQINQPQHF. Written as DNA, the CDR3 is TGTGCCAGCAGTGACACGGGACAGATTAATCAGCCCCAGCATTTT.

The chain joins TRBV11-2 to TRBJ1-2, with D unresolved. The germline gives CDR1 SGHAT, CDR2 FQNNGV. The CDR3 loop spans 12 amino acids. The V and J ends lost 1 base and 8 bases respectively, with 8 bases between them. CDR3 in DNA: TGTGCCAGCAGCTTAGTCCAGGTCGGCTACACCTTC. Its translation is CASSLVQVGYTF. Complete variable domain (other parts from reference TRBV11-2 and TRBJ1-2): EAGVAQSPRYKIIEKRQSVAFWCNPISGHATLYWYQQILGQGPKLLIQFQNNGVVDDSQLPKDRFSAERLKGVDSTLKIQPAKLEDSAVYLCASSLVQVGYTFGSGTRLTVV.

The genes are TRBV5-1 and TRBJ2-1; 11 bases align to TRBD2. The ends lost 2 bases at V and 8 bases at J; junction bases unmatched: 3. The CDR3 has 14 residues. From germline, CDR1 is SGHRS and CDR2 YFSETQ. The CDR3 nucleotides are TGCGCCAGCAGCTTAACTAGCGGGAGCTATGAGCAGTTCTTC. This translates into CASSLTSGSYEQFF.

This clone was seen just once. This chain links TRBV21-1 with TRBJ2-2; the D call TRBD2 from the table was never checked on the DNA. TRBV21-1 is an annotated pseudogene. CDR3 length: 13 residues. DNA of the CDR3: TGTGCCAGCCTCGAGCGCGGCACCGGGGAGCTGTTTTTT. Translation gives CASLERGTGELFF.

CDR3 in amino acids: CASTKVAGDYNEQFF. CDR3 bases: TGTGCCAGCACCAAAGTAGCGGGCGATTACAATGAGCAGTTCTTC. The V and J genes are TRBV6-1 and TRBJ2-1; 7 bases map to TRBD2. Trimming cost V 7 bases and J 4 bases; bases outside gene matches: 10. There are 15 residues in the CDR3. The germline gives CDR1 MNHNS, CDR2 SASEGT.

This chain links TRBV7-8 with TRBJ1-2; 8 bases agree with TRBD1. Germline loops: CDR1 SGHVS, CDR2 FQNEAQ. This CDR3 is 16 amino acids long. V lost 1 base, J lost 4 bases, and 8 bases stayed unmatched. The CDR3 region is CASSLEPTGVRYGYTF. The CDR3 DNA is TGTGCCAGCAGCTTAGAACCGACAGGGGTTCGCTATGGCTACACCTTC.

This chain uses TRBV7-9 with TRBJ2-2; D not certain. Germline V lookup: CDR1 SEHNR, CDR2 FQNEAQ (reference sequence). The CDR3 is 14 amino acids. Trimming removed 4 bases from V and 0 bases from J, with 6 bases in between. The CDR3 DNA reads as TGTGCCAGCAGCTCTTCGGCGAACACCGGGGAGCTGTTTTTT. Protein sequence: CASSSSANTGELFF.

The J gene is TRBJ2-7, the V gene TRBV11-2; TRBD1 is a possible D gene (6 bases). The germline gives CDR1 SGHAT, CDR2 FQNNGV. V was pared by 0 bases and J by 4 bases, with 10 bases between. The length of the CDR3 is 14 residues. CDR3 amino acids: CASSLDVRGYEQYF. The CDR3 nucleotides read TGTGCCAGCAGCTTAGATGTCAGGGGATACGAGCAGTACTTC.

The sample holds one count of this clone. CDR3 bases: TGTGCCAGTAGTATAAGGCTCGACAGGACCAACACCGGGGAGCTGTTTTTT. It yields the protein CASSIRLDRTNTGELFF. The chain has TRBV19 and TRBJ2-2, with D tentatively TRBD1 (6 bases). The CDR3 is 17 residues long. The germline gives CDR1 LNHDA, CDR2 SQIVND (reference sequence). V shed 2 bases and J shed 2 bases, with 15 bases lying between them.

The gene calls are TRBV30 and TRBJ2-1, with 9 nucleotides matching TRBD1. Germline V gives CDR1 GTSNPN, CDR2 SVGIG (reference sequence). There are 14 residues in the CDR3. V trimming: 5 bases; J trimming: 5 bases; junction bases outside the gene matches: 7. The CDR3 here is CAWEGGQGHNEQFF. The CDR3, as DNA: TGTGCCTGGGAAGGGGGACAGGGCCACAATGAGCAGTTCTTC.

The V gene is TRBV25-1, the J gene TRBJ2-1; TRBD1 matches at 8 bases. Germline CDR1 reads MGHDK; CDR2 reads SYGVNS. V lost 8 bases, J lost 12 bases, and 15 bases stayed unmatched. The CDR3 is 14 residues long. The CDR3 sequence is CASQGQGSLLRQFF. CDR3 nucleotide sequence: TGTGCCAGCCAAGGACAGGGCTCTCTCCTACGGCAGTTCTTC.

The rearrangement joins TRBV4-1 to TRBJ1-2; D is ambiguous. Germline V lookup: CDR1 MGHRA, CDR2 YSYEKL. Trimming removed 1 base at V and 4 bases at J, with 13 bases between. The CDR3 is made up of 15 amino acids. Here the CDR3 DNA reads TGCGCCAGCAGCCAAGTGCCGGGGAGCGGCTATGGCTACACCTTC. It is translated as CASSQVPGSGYGYTF.

This clone was observed a few times. Additional DNA sequences in this sample encode the identical CDR3. The CDR3 nucleotides are TGCGCCAGCAGCTTGGGACAGGGCTCCTACGAGCAGTACTTC. Amino acid sequence: CASSLGQGSYEQYF. The genes are TRBV5-1 and TRBJ2-7; 7 bases are a match to TRBD1. CDR3 length: 14 amino acids. Germline V gene lookup returns CDR1 SGHRS and CDR2 YFSETQ. V lost 0 bases, J lost 0 bases, and 0 bases stayed unmatched. Using reference TRBV5-1 and TRBJ2-7 for the parts outside the CDR3, the full variable domain is KAGVTQTPRYLIKTRGQQVTLSCSPISGHRSVSWYQQTPGQGLQFLFEYFSETQRNKGNFPGRFSGRQFSNSRSEMNVSTLELGDSALYLCASSLGQGSYEQYFGPGTRLTVT.

By sample share, this clone is medium-sized. The chain recombines TRBV6-1 with TRBJ1-5, with D hard to call. V shed 0 bases and J shed 10 bases, with 16 bases lying between them. CDR3 size: 15 residues. Looked up from germline, CDR1 is MNHNS and CDR2 is SASEGT. The CDR3 region is CASSEALGSTLPQHF. For the CDR3, the DNA is TGTGCCAGCAGTGAAGCGTTGGGCTCCACCCTTCCCCAGCATTTT.

This chain links TRBV7-6 with TRBJ1-2, with 9 positions matching TRBD1. V dropped 1 base and J dropped 6; count of bases not matched to a gene: 6. This CDR3 region has 15 residues. Germline V CDR1 and CDR2: SGHVS, FNYEAQ. The CDR3 region is CASSLVGGTGNGYTF. CDR3 nucleotide sequence: TGTGCCAGCAGCTTAGTGGGAGGGACAGGGAATGGCTACACCTTC.

The V and J genes are TRBV19 and TRBJ2-3; D perhaps matches TRBD2 (6 bases). V lost 3 bases, J lost 2 bases, and 15 bases lay in between. The CDR3 is 16 residues long. The V gene's germline CDR1 is LNHDA and CDR2 SQIVND (reference sequence). The CDR3 here is CASSIGGTAPTDTQYF. For the CDR3, the DNA is TGTGCCAGTAGTATTGGGGGGACGGCCCCCACAGATACGCAGTATTTT. Based on the CDR3 plus reference TRBV19 and TRBJ2-3, the full variable domain is DGGITQSPKYLFRKEGQNVTLSCEQNLNHDAMYWYRQDPGQGLRLIYYSQIVNDFQKGDIAEGYSVSREKKESFPLTVTSAQKNPTAFYLCASSIGGTAPTDTQYFGPGTRLTVL.

The V and J genes are TRBV27 and TRBJ2-7, with TRBD1 matching over 7 bases. The J segment lost 0 bases and the V segment lost 5 bases, leaving 4 bases of the junction unmatched. Germline-derived CDR1 and CDR2 are MNHEY and SMNVEV (reference sequence). The CDR3 covers 14 residues. CDR3 protein: CASSMTGSSYEQYF. The CDR3 DNA reads TGTGCCAGCAGTATGACAGGGAGCTCCTACGAGCAGTACTTC.

This sequence joins TRBV30 and TRBJ1-4; the D gene is possibly TRBD1 (5 bases). Germline lookup yields CDR1 GTSNPN and CDR2 SVGIG (reference sequence). The CDR3 runs 13 residues. With 0 bases removed from V and 7 bases from J, the gap between germline ends came to 9 bases. This CDR3 reads CAWSVQTAEKLFF. Written as DNA, the CDR3 is TGTGCCTGGAGTGTACAGACAGCTGAAAAACTGTTTTTT. The whole variable domain, remainder taken from reference TRBV30 and TRBJ1-4, is SQTIHQWPATLVQPVGSPLSLECTVEGTSNPNLYWYRQAAGRGLQLLFYSVGIGQISSEVPQNLSASRPQDRQFILSSKKLLLSDSGFYLCAWSVQTAEKLFFGSGTQLSVL.

The J gene is TRBJ2-6, the V gene TRBV4-3, with 8 bases lining up with TRBD1. The CDR3 covers 18 residues. Germline V gives CDR1 LGHNA, CDR2 YSLEER. The trim removed 1 base at V and 0 bases at J, leaving 5 bases unmatched. This CDR3 reads CASSQVSTGDSGANVLTF. CDR3 sequence (DNA): TGCGCCAGCAGCCAAGTATCGACAGGGGACTCTGGGGCCAACGTCCTGACTTTC.

The chain combines TRBV6-5 with TRBJ1-1; no reliable D call. Trimming cost V 6 bases and J 11 bases, with 13 bases left between them. The germline gives CDR1 MNHEY, CDR2 SVGAGI. The CDR3 runs to 11 residues. The CDR3 DNA sequence: TGTGCCAGCAGCTATGGGCCGGGGGCTTTCTTT. It translates to CASSYGPGAFF.

This rearrangement joins TRBV2 to TRBJ1-1; no reliable D call. This CDR3 is 13 amino acids long. Trimming stripped 6 bases from V and 8 bases from J, with 16 bases between. CDR1 is SNHLY, CDR2 FYNNEI, per germline. The CDR3 reads CASSPGPRREAFF. CDR3 DNA sequence: TGTGCCAGCAGCCCCGGACCGCGGAGGGAAGCTTTCTTT.

V gene TRBV9 combines with J gene TRBJ2-1; D is undetermined. The germline V gene has CDR1 SGDLS and CDR2 YYNGEE. This CDR3 has 16 amino acids. V gave up 2 bases and J gave up 0 bases, with 12 bases separating them. CDR3 sequence (DNA): TGTGCCAGCAGCGTCTTCGGTTCAAGCTCCTACAATGAGCAGTTCTTC. Protein: CASSVFGSSSYNEQFF.

The genes are TRBV5-1 and TRBJ2-7, with TRBD2 identical over 10 bases. The germline CDR1 and CDR2 sequences are SGHRS and YFSETQ. This CDR3 is 14 amino acids long. With V trimmed by 5 bases and J by 2 bases, 4 bases remained unmatched. CDR3 DNA sequence: TGCGCCAGCAGTTTAGCGGGAGGCCCCTACGAGCAGTACTTC. This encodes CASSLAGGPYEQYF.

The chain has TRBV7-6 and TRBJ2-2, with D unresolved. CDR1 is SGHVS and CDR2 is FNYEAQ in the germline V gene. V lost 5 bases and J 1 base, leaving 11 bases between the germline ends. This CDR3 is 15 amino acids long. The CDR3 sequence: CASSPILGNTGELFF. CDR3 DNA sequence: TGTGCCAGCAGCCCAATCCTCGGGAACACCGGGGAGCTGTTTTTT.

V usage is TRBV2 and J usage is TRBJ2-1, with 8 bases lining up with TRBD2. This CDR3 comprises 17 residues. Germline CDR1 reads SNHLY; CDR2 reads FYNNEI. The trim removed 6 bases at V and 3 bases at J, leaving 13 bases unmatched. CDR3 in amino acids: CASSRPGLGVGYNEQFF. In DNA form, the CDR3 reads TGTGCCAGCAGCCGACCGGGACTAGGTGTCGGCTACAATGAGCAGTTCTTC. The entire variable domain, with the rest obtained from reference TRBV2 and TRBJ2-1, is as follows: EPEVTQTPSHQVTQMGQEVILRCVPISNHLYFYWYRQILGQKVEFLVSFYNNEISEKSEIFDDQFSVERPDGSNFTLKIRSTKLEDSAMYFCASSRPGLGVGYNEQFFGPGTRLTVL.

The chain carries TRBV7-9 and TRBJ2-2, with D unresolved. The CDR3 sequence is 13 residues long. The V gene's germline CDR1 is SEHNR and CDR2 FQNEAQ (reference sequence). V lost 5 bases and J 4 bases, leaving 8 bases between the germline ends. The CDR3 coding sequence is TGTGCCAGCAGCCAAACTATCACCGGGGAGCTGTTTTTT. It translates to CASSQTITGELFF.

The gene calls are TRBV6-5 and TRBJ2-3, with 11 nucleotides matching TRBD2. Per germline, CDR1 MNHEY and CDR2 SVGAGI. This CDR3 has 14 amino acids. V was pared by 6 bases and J by 6 bases, with 5 bases of the junction left unmatched. The CDR3 region is CASRLAGVKDTQYF. CDR3 sequence (DNA): TGTGCCAGCAGACTAGCGGGGGTCAAGGATACGCAGTATTTT.

V gene TRBV7-2 combines with J gene TRBJ2-1, with D possibly being TRBD1 (6 bases). There are 16 residues in the CDR3. CDR1 and CDR2 from the germline V gene are SGHTA and FQGNSA. V was shortened by 0 bases and J by 7 bases, with 16 bases between the two germline ends. In DNA form, the CDR3 reads TGTGCCAGCAGCTTAGCGCCGCCAGGGGTAGGGAATGAGCAGTTCTTC. Translating gives CASSLAPPGVGNEQFF.